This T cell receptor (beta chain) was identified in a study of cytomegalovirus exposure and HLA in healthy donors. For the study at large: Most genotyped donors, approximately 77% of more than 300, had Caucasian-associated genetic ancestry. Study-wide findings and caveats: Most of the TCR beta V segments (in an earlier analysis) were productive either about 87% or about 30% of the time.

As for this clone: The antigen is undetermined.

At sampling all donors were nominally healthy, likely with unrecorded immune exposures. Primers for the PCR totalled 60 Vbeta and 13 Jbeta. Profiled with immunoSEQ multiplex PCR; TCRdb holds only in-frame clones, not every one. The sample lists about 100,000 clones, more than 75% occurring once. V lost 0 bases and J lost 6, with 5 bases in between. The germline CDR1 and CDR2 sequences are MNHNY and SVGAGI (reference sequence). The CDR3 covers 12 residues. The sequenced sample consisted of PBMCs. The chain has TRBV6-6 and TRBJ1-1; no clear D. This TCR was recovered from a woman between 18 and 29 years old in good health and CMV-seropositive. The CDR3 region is CASSYSRPEAFF. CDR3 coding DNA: TGTGCCAGCAGTTACTCGAGGCCTGAAGCTTTCTTT.